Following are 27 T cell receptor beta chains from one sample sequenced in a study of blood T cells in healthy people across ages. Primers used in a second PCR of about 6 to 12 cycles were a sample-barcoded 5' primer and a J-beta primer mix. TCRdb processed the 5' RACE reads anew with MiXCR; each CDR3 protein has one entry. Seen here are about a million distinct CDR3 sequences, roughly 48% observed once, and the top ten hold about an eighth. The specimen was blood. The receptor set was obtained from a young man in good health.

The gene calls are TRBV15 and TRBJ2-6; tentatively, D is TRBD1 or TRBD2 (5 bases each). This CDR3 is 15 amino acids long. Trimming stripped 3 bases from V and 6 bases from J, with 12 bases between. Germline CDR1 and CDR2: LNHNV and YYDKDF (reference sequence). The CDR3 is CATSSGGFAANVLTF. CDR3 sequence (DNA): TGTGCCACCAGCAGTGGGGGATTCGCGGCCAACGTCCTGACTTTC.

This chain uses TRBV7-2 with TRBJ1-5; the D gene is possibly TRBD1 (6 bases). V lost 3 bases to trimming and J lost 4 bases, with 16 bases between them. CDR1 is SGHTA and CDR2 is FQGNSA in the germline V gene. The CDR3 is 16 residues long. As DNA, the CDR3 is TGTGCCAGCAGCTTTATACAGGGACCCTTTAATCAGCCCCAGCATTTT. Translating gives CASSFIQGPFNQPQHF.

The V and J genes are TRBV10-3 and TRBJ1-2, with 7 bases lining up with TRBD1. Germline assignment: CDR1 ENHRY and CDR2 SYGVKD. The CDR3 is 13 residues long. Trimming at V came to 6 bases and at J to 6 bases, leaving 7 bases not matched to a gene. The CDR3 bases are TGTGCCATCAGGGGGACAGAAGTAGATGGCTACACCTTC. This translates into CAIRGTEVDGYTF.

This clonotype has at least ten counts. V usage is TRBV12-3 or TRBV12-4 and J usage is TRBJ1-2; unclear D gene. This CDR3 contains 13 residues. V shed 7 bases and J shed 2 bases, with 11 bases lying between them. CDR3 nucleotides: TGTGCCAGCAAGTACCGGAGGAACTATGGCTACACCTTC. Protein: CASKYRRNYGYTF.

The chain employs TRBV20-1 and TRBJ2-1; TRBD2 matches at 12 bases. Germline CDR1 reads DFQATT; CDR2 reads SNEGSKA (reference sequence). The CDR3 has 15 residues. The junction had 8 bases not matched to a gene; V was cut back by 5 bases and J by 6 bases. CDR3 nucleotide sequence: TGCAGTGCTGCGGGGCTAGCGGGGGGGTCCAATGAGCAGTTCTTC. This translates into CSAAGLAGGSNEQFF.

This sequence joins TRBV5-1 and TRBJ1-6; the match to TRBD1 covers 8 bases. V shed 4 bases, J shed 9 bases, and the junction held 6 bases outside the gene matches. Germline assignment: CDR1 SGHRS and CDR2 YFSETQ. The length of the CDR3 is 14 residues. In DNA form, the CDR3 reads TGCGCCAGCAGCCAACAGGGGGGAGGTTCACCCCTCCACTTT. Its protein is CASSQQGGGSPLHF.

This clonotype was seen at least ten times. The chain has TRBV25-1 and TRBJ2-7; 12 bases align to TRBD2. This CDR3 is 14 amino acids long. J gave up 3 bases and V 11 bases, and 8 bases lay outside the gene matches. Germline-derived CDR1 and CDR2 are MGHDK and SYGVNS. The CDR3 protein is CAEPLGLAGYEQYF. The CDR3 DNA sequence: TGTGCCGAACCTTTGGGACTAGCGGGCTACGAGCAGTACTTC.

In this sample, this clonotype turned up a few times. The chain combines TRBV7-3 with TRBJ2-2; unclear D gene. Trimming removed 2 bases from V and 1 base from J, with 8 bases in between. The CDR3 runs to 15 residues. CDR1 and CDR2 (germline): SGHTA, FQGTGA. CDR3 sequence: CASSLLERNTGELFF. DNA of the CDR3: TGTGCCAGCAGCTTATTGGAACGGAACACCGGGGAGCTGTTTTTT.

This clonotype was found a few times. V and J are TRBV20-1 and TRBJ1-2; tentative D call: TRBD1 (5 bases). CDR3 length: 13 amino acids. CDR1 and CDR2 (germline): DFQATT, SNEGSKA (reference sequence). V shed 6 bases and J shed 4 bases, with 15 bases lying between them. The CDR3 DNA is TGCAGTGCGATCCGGGACGGAGTCTATGGCTACACCTTC. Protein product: CSAIRDGVYGYTF.

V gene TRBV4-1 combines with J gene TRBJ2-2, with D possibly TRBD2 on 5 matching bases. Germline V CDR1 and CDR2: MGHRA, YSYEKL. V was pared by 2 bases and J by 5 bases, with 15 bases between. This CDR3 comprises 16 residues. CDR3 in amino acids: CASSQNPSRETGELFF. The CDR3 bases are TGCGCCAGCAGCCAAAATCCTAGCCGTGAAACCGGGGAGCTGTTTTTT.

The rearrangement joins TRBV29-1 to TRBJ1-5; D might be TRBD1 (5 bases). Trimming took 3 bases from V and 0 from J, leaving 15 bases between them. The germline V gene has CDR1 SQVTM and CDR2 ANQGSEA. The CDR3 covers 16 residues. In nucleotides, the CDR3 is TGCAGCGTTGAGGGGACGGCCTCCTATAGCAATCAGCCCCAGCATTTT. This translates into CSVEGTASYSNQPQHF.

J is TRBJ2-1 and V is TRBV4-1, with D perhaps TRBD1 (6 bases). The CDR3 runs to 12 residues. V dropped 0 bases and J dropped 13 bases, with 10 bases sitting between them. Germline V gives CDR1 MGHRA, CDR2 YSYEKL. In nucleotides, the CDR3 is TGCGCCAGCAGCCAAGATGGACAGACCCAGTTCTTC. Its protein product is CASSQDGQTQFF.

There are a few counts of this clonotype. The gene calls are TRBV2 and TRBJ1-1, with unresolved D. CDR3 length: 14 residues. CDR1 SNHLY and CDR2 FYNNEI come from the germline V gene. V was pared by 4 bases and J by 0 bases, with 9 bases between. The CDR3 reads CASSVRGLNTEAFF. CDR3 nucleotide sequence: TGTGCCAGCAGTGTCCGAGGCCTGAACACTGAAGCTTTCTTT.

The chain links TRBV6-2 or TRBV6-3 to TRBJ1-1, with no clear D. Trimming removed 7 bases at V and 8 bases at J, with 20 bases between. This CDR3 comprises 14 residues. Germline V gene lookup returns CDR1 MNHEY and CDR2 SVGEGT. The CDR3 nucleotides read TGTGCCAGCACCGGACTCGCACCCCTGGGGGAAGCTTTCTTT. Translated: CASTGLAPLGEAFF.

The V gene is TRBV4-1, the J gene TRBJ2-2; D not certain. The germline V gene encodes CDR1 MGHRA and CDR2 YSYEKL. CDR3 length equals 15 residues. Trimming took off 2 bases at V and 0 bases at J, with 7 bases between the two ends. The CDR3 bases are TGCGCCAGCAGCCAATTTATCACGAACACCGGGGAGCTGTTTTTT. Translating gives CASSQFITNTGELFF.

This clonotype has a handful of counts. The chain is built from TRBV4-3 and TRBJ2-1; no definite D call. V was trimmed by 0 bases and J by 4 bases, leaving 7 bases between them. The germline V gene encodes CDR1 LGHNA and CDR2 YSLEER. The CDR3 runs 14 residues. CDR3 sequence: CASSQDKVYNEQFF. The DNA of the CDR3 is TGCGCCAGCAGCCAAGATAAGGTTTACAATGAGCAGTTCTTC.

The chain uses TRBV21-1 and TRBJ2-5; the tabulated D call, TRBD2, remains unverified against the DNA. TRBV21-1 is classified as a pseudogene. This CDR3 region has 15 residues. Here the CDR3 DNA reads TGTGTCAGCAGCAAAGCCCAAGGACTAGAAGAGACCCAGTACTTC. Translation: CVSSKAQGLEETQYF.

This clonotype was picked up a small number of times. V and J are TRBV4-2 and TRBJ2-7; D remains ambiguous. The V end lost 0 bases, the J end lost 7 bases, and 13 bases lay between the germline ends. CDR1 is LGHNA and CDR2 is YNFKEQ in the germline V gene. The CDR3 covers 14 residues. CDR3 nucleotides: TGTGCCAGCAGCCAAGAGGGTCGGGTTCAGGAGCAGTACTTC. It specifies CASSQEGRVQEQYF.

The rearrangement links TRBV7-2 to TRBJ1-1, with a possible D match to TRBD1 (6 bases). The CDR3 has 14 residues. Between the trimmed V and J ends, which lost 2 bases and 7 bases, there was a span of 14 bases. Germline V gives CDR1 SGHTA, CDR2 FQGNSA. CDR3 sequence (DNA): TGTGCCAGCAGCTTAATCTCGTCAGGGGATGAAGCTTTCTTT. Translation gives CASSLISSGDEAFF.

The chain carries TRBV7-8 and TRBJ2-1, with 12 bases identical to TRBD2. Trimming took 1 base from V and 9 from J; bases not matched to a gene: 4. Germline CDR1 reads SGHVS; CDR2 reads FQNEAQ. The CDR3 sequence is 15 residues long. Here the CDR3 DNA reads TGTGCCAGCAGCTTAGTAGCTAGCGGGGGGGGTGAGCAGTTCTTC. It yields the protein CASSLVASGGGEQFF. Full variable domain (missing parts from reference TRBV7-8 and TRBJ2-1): GAGVSQSPRYKVAKRGQDVALRCDPISGHVSLFWYQQALGQGPEFLTYFQNEAQLDKSGLPSDRFFAERPEGSVSTLKIQRTQQEDSAVYLCASSLVASGGGEQFFGPGTRLTVL.

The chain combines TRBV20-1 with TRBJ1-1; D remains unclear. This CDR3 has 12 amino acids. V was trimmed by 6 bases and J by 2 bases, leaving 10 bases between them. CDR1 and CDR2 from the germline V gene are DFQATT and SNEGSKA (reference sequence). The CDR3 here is CSAKGGNTEAFF. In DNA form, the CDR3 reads TGCAGTGCCAAAGGTGGTAACACTGAAGCTTTCTTT.

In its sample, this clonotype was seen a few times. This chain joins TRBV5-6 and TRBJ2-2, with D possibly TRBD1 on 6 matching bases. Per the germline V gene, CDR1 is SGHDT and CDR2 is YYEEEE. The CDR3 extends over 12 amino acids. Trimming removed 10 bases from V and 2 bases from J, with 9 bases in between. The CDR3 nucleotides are TGTGCCTCGGACAGTAACACCGGGGAGCTGTTTTTT. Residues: CASDSNTGELFF.

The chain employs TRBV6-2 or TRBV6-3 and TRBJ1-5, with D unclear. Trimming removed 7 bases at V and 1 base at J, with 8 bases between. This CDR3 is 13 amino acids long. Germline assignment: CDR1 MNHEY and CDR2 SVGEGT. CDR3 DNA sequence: TGTGCCAGCATGGTAGACAGCAATCAGCCCCAGCATTTT. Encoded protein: CASMVDSNQPQHF.

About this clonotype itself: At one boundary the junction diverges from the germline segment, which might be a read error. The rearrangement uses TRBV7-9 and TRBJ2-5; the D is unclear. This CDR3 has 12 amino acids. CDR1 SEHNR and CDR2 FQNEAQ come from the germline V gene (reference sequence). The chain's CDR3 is CASSLGGEAQYF. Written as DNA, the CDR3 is TGTGCCAGCAGCTTAGGAGGAGAGGCCCAGTACTTC.

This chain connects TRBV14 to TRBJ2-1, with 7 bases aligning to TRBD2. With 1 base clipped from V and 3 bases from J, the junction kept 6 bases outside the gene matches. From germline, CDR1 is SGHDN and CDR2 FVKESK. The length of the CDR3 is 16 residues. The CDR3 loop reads CASSQVPAGLYNEQFF. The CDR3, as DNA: TGTGCCAGCAGCCAAGTACCAGCGGGGCTCTACAATGAGCAGTTCTTC.

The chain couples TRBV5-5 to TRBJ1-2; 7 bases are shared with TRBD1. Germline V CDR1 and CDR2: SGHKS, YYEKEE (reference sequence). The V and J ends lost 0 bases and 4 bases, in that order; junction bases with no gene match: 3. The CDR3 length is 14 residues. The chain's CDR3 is CASSLGQGAYGYTF. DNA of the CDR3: TGTGCCAGCAGCTTGGGACAGGGCGCCTATGGCTACACCTTC.

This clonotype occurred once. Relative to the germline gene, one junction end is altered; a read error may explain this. Written as DNA, the CDR3 is TGCGCCAGCAGTAGAGGCCCTAGCGGGGGACTAAGTTCCTACGAGCAGTACTTC. This translates into CASSRGPSGGLSSYEQYF. The chain is built from TRBV6-1 and TRBJ2-7, with TRBD2 identical over 10 bases. The length of the CDR3 is 18 residues. Germline CDR1 is MNHNS and CDR2 is SASEGT.